Listed below are T cell receptor beta chains from one sample, sequenced in a study of blood T cell repertoires in COVID-19. The protocol was immunoSEQ multiplex PCR, while the TCRdb copy is restricted to in-frame clones and leaves out a portion. The sample carries roughly 70,000 clones, over 80% recorded once. Sample: peripheral blood. Receptors were obtained from a woman aged 80 or over with active COVID-19. CDR3s include the opening cysteine and the closing phenylalanine or tryptophan. Size values are once, few and many counts, or a class for expanded clones, and some rows have none.

abundance,v_gene,j_gene,CDR3aa
once,TRBV20-1,TRBJ2-5,CSASDQETQYF
.,TRBV7-2,TRBJ2-3,CASSFDYYTDTQYF
.,TRBV9,TRBJ2-5,CASSVAGGSKETQYF
.,TRBV7-8,TRBJ2-5,CASSSLVGLAGAETQYF
.,TRBV4-3,TRBJ2-2,CASSPSGTRNTGELFF
.,TRBV4-1,TRBJ2-1,CASSQGSGGYNEQFF
.,TRBV19,TRBJ2-7,CASRRGGLYSYEQYF
.,TRBV7-3,TRBJ2-3,CASSIAGVFTDTQYF
.,TRBV2,TRBJ2-3,CASRGGAGAGSTDTQYF
.,TRBV18,TRBJ1-3,CASSPPGRTTIYF
.,TRBV5-4,TRBJ2-5,CASSFFSEETQYF
few,TRBV2,TRBJ2-5,CASSPGETQYF
.,TRBV19,TRBJ2-1,CASSNLAGGLGEQFF
.,TRBV5-1,TRBJ1-2,CASSLGTGGNGYTF
.,TRBV5-1,TRBJ2-2,CASSFQGGGELFF
.,TRBV28,TRBJ1-3,CASSFAGIPENTIYF
once,TRBV5-7,TRBJ2-1,CASSLFGQGMFNEQFF
.,TRBV25-1,TRBJ2-3,CASSERGAALHDTQYF
.,TRBV9,TRBJ2-3,CASSRDRGSDTQYF
.,TRBV6-6,TRBJ2-7,CASTEGTSGRVKQYF
.,TRBV5-1,TRBJ2-3,CASSFGRARDTQYF
.,TRBV19,TRBJ2-1,CASSMPGLAYEQFF
few,TRBV29-1,TRBJ2-1,CSVIESGRPRDEQFF
.,TRBV24-1,TRBJ2-2,CATSDDRGQGGELFF
.,TRBV7-2,TRBJ2-1,CASSLGRRTWEQFF
.,TRBV7-2,TRBJ2-1,CASSSWIAGAYNEQFF
once,TRBV27,TRBJ1-2,CASSARGGNYGYTF
.,TRBV9,TRBJ2-1,CASSTKINGEQFF
.,TRBV28,TRBJ2-7,CASSLYLAGAAEQYF
.,TRBV7-9,TRBJ2-1,CASSSRGGSYNEQFF
.,TRBV6-2/TRBV6-3,TRBJ2-7,CASSSTPGLAGGPRYEQYF
.,TRBV6-5,TRBJ1-2,CASSHWRENGYTF
.,TRBV2,TRBJ1-5,CASTTTGEGQPQHF
.,TRBV6-7,TRBJ1-2,CASSPLRDRGANYGYTF
.,TRBV5-1,TRBJ2-3,CASSLAGVGTQYF
.,TRBV19,TRBJ2-7,CASSIRDGSINEQYF
.,TRBV21-1,TRBJ2-3,CASSPDSGSSDTQYF
.,TRBV7-2,TRBJ1-2,CASSLRTGRGYTF
.,TRBV28,TRBJ2-7,CASGGLFSSYEQYF
.,TRBV9,TRBJ2-1,CATRSFSYPGEDEQFF
.,TRBV7-9,TRBJ1-1,CASSPGVGTEAFF
.,TRBV5-1,TRBJ2-3,CASSFLAASTDTQYF
.,TRBV7-8,TRBJ2-7,CASSPRRNPYEQYF
many,TRBV9,TRBJ2-7,CASSALGAEQYF
.,TRBV11-2,TRBJ2-3,CASSPAGRFADTQYF
.,TRBV29-1,TRBJ1-1,CSVATGGAAEAFF
.,TRBV6-4,TRBJ2-7,CATASGSGCRYF
.,TRBV27,TRBJ2-1,CASSPVFRGGYNEQFF
.,TRBV7-9,TRBJ1-1,CASSLFGTGDTEAFF
.,TRBV6-2/TRBV6-3,TRBJ2-7,CASSYLLYEQYF
.,TRBV19,TRBJ2-3,CASTTSSGGPYTDTQYF
.,TRBV7-2,TRBJ2-5,CASSLDRPPPAQYF
.,TRBV7-9,TRBJ2-5,CASSPEGGQETQYF
.,TRBV14,TRBJ2-1,CASSRREGDEQFF